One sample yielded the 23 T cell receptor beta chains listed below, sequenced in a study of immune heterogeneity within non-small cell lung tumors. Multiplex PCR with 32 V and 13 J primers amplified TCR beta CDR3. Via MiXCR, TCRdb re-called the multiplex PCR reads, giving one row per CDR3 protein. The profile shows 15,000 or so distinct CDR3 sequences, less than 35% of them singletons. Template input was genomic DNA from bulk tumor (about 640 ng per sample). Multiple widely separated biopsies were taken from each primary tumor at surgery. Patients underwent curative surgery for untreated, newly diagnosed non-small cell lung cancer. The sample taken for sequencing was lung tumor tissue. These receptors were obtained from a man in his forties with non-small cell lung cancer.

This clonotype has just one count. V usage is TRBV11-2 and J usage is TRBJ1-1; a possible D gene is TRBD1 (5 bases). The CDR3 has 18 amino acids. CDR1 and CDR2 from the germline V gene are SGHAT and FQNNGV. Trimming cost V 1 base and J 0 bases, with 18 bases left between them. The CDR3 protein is CASSLGPHAGSLNTEAFF. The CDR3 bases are TGTGCCAGCAGCTTAGGCCCACATGCAGGGTCCTTGAACACTGAAGCTTTCTTT.

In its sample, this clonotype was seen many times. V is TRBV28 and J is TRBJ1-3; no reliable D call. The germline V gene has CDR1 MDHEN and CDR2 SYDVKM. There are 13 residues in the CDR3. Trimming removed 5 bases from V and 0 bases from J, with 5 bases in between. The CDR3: CASSLLSGNTIYF. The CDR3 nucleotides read TGTGCCAGCAGTCTTCTCTCTGGAAACACCATATATTTT.

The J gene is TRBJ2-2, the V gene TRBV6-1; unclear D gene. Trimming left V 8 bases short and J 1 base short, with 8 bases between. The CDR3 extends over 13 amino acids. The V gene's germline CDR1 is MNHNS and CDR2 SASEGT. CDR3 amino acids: CASSVGNTGELFF. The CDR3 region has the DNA TGTGCCAGCTCTGTCGGGAACACCGGGGAGCTGTTTTTT.

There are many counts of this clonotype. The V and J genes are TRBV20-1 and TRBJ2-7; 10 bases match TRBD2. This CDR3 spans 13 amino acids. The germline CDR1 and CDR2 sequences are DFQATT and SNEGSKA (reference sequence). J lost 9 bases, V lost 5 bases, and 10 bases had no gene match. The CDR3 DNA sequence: TGCAGTGCTGGCGGACTAGCGGACGGTCGGCAGTACTTC. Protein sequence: CSAGGLADGRQYF.

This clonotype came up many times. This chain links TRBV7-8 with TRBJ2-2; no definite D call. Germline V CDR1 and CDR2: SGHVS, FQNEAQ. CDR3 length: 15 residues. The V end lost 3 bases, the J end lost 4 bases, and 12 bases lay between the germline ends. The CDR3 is CASSLWLERTGELFF. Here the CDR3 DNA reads TGTGCCAGCAGCTTGTGGCTAGAGCGCACCGGGGAGCTGTTTTTT.

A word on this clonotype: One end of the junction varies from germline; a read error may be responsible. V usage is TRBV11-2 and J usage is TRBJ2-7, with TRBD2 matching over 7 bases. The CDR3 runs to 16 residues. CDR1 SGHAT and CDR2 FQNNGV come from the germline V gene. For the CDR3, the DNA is TGTGCCAGCAGCTTAGCGGGGGGTGGGCTCCTTTACGAGCAGCACTTC. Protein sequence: CASSLAGGGLLYEQHF. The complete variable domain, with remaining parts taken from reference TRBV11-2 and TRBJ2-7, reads EAGVAQSPRYKIIEKRQSVAFWCNPISGHATLYWYQQILGQGPKLLIQFQNNGVVDDSQLPKDRFSAERLKGVDSTLKIQPAKLEDSAVYLCASSLAGGGLLYEQHFGPGTRLTVT.

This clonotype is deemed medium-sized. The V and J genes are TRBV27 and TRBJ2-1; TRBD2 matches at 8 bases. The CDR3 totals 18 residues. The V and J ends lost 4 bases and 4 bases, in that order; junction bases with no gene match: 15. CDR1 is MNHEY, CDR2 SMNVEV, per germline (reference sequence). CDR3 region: CASSSSSGPGASYNEQFF. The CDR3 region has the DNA TGTGCCAGCAGTTCGTCTAGCGGGCCAGGAGCAAGTTACAATGAGCAGTTCTTC.

CDR3 DNA: TGTGCCAGCAGCTTCCAAGACCTTGGTGGGGAGACCCAGTACTTC. This gives the protein CASSFQDLGGETQYF. The chain joins TRBV7-2 to TRBJ2-5, with D unresolved. CDR1 is SGHTA and CDR2 is FQGNSA in the germline V gene. The germline V and J ends were trimmed by 3 bases and 5 bases, with 16 bases remaining between them. This CDR3 is 15 amino acids long.

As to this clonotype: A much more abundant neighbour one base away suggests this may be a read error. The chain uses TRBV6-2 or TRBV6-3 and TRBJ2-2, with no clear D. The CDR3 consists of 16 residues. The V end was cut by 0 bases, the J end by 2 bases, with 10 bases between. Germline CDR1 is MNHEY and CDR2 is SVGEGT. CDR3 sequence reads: CASSYSCAENTGELFF. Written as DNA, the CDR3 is TGTGCCAGCAGTTACTCTTGTGCAGAAAACACCGGGGAGCTGTTTTTT.

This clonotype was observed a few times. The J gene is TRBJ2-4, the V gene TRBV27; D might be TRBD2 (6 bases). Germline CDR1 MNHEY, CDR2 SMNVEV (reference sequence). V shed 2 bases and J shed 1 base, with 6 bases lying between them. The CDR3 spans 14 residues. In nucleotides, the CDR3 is TGTGCCAGCAGTTTACTAGCGGCCAAAAACATTCAGTACTTC. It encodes CASSLLAAKNIQYF.

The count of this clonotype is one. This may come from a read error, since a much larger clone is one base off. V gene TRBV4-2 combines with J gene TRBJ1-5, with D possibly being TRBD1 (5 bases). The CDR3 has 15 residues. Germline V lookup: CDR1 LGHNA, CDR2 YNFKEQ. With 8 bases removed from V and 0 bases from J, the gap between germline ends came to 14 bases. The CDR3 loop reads CASSETGSSNQPQHF. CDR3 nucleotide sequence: TGTGCCAGCTCAGAAACAGGATCTAGCAATCAGCCCCAGCATTTT.

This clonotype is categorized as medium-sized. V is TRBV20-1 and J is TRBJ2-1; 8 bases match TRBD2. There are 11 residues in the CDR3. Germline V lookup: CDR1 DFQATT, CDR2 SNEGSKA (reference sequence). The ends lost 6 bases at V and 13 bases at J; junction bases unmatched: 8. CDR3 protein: CSAVSGSRQFF. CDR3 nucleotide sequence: TGCAGTGCGGTCAGCGGGAGTCGTCAGTTCTTC.

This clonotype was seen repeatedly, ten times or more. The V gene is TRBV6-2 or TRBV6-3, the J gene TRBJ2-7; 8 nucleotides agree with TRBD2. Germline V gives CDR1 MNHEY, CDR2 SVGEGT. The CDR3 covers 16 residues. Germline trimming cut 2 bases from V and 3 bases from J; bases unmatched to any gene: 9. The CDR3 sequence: CASSYLSPGRGYEQYF. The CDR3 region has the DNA TGTGCCAGCAGTTACCTCAGTCCCGGGAGGGGCTACGAGCAGTACTTC.

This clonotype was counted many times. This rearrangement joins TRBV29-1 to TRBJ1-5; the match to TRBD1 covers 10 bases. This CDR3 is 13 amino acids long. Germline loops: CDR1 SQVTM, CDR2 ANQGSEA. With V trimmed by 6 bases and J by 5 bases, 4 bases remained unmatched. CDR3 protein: CSVMTGGDQPQHF. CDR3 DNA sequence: TGCAGCGTAATGACAGGGGGCGATCAGCCCCAGCATTTT. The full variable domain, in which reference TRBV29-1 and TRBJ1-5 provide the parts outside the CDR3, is SAVISQKPSRDICQRGTSLTIQCQVDSQVTMMFWYRQQPGQSLTLIATANQGSEATYESGFVIDKFPISRPNLTFSTLTVSNMSPEDSSIYLCSVMTGGDQPQHFGDGTRLSIL.

CDR3 residues: CASRQLENFNEKLFF. CDR3 sequence (DNA): TGCGCCAGCAGACAGCTGGAGAACTTTAATGAAAAACTGTTTTTT. The chain has TRBV4-1 and TRBJ1-4; D is uncertain. CDR3 length: 15 residues. In germline, CDR1 is MGHRA, CDR2 YSYEKL. V gave up 6 bases and J gave up 4 bases, with 15 bases separating them.

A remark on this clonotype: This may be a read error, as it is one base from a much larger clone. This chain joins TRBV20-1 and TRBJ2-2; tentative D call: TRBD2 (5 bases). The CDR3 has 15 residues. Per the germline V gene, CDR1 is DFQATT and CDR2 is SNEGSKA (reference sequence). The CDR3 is CSARPASGNTWELFF. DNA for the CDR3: TGCAGTGCCCGTCCGGCGAGCGGCAACACCTGGGAGCTGTTTTTT.

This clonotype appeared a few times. CDR3 residues: CASSPRAGGAETQYF. The CDR3, as DNA: TGTGCCAGCAGCCCCCGAGCGGGAGGAGCGGAGACCCAGTACTTC. The V and J genes are TRBV7-2 and TRBJ2-5, with 9 nucleotides matching TRBD2. This CDR3 is 15 amino acids long. With V trimmed by 5 bases and J by 5 bases, 9 bases remained unmatched. Germline values: CDR1 SGHTA, CDR2 FQGNSA.

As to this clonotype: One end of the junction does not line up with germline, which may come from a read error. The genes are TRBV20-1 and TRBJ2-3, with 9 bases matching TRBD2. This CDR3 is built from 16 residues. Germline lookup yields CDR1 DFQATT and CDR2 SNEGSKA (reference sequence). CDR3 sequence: CSARSAAGGHGDRQYF. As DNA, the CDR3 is TGCAGTGCTAGGAGTGCGGCGGGAGGGCACGGGGATAGGCAGTATTTT.

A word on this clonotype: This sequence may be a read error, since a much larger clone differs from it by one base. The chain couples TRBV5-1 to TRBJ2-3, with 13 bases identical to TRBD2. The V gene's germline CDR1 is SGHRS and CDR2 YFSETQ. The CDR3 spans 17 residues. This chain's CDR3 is CASSRLAGGGSTDTEYF. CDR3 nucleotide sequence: TGCGCCAGCAGCAGACTAGCGGGAGGAGGAAGCACAGATACGGAGTATTTT.

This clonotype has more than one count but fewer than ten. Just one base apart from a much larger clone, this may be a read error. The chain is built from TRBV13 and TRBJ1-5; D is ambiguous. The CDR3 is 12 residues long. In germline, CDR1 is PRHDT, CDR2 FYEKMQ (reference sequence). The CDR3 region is CASSLGYQPHHF. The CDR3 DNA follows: TGTGCCAGCAGCTTAGGCTATCAGCCCCATCATTTT.

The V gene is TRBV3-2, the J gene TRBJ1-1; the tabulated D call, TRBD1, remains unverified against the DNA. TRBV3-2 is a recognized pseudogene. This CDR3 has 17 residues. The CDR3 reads CASSTPGTGGVGTEAFF. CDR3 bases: TGTGCCAGCAGCACTCCCGGGACAGGGGGGGTTGGCACTGAAGCTTTCTTT.

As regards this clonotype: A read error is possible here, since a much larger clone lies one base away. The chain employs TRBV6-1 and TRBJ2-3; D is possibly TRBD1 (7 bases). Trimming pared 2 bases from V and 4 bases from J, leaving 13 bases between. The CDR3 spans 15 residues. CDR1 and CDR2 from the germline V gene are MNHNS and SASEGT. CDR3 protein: CASSERRGPADTQYF. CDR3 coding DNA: TGTGCCAGCAGTGAAAGGAGGGGGCCGGCAGATACGCAGTATTTT.

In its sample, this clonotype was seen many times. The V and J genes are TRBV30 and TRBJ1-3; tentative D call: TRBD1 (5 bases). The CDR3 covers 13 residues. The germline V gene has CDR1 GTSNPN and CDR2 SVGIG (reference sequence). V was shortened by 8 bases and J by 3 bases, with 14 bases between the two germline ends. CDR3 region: CAGARDYGNTIYF. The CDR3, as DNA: TGTGCCGGGGCCAGGGATTATGGAAACACCATATATTTT.